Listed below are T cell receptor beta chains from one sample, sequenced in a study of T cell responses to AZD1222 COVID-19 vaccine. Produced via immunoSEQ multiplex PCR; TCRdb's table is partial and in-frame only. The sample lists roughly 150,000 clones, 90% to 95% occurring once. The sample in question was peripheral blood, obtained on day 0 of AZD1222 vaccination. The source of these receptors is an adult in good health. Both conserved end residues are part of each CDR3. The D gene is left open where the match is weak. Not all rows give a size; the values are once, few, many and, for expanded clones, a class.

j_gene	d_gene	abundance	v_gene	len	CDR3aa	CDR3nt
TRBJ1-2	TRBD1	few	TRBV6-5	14	CASSTGEASYGYTF	TGTGCCAGCAGTACAGGGGAAGCGTCCTATGGCTACACCTTC
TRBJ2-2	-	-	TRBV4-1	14	CATSQLRGTGELFF	TGCGCCACCAGCCAACTCAGGGGCACCGGGGAGCTGTTTTTT
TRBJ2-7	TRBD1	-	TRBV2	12	CASSVTGDEQYF	TGTGCCAGCAGTGTGACAGGGGACGAGCAGTACTTC
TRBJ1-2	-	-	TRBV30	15	CAWAREGRANYGYTF	TGTGCCTGGGCCCGGGAGGGGAGGGCTAACTATGGCTACACCTTC
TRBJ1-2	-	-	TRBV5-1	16	CASSLGTGTFLVGYTF	TGCGCCAGCAGCTTGGGAACAGGGACTTTCCTTGTGGGCTACACCTTC
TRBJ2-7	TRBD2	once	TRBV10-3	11	CAIASGYEQYF	TGTGCCATCGCTAGCGGCTACGAGCAGTACTTC
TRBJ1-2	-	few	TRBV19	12	CASSGREASYTF	TGTGCCAGTAGTGGCCGCGAGGCTAGCTACACCTTC
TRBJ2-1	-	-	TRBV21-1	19	CASSKCGTGNARSYNEQFF	TGTGCCAGCAGCAAATGTGGGACAGGGAACGCCCGCTCCTACAATGAGCAGTTCTTC
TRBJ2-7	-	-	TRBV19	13	CASSISLLAEQYF	TGTGCCAGTAGTATAAGTCTTCTTGCCGAGCAGTACTTC
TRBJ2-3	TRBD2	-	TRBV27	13	CASKREGTDTQYF	TGTGCCAGCAAGCGGGAGGGCACAGATACGCAGTATTTT